This TCR beta chain was found in a study of CD8+ T cells in alopecia areata (dated by TCRdb to 2016 to 2018). Study-wide context: Treated patients were enrolled in an open-label pilot trial of oral tofacitinib, 5 to 10 mg twice daily, for moderate-to-severe alopecia areata. On the human side, TCRbeta sequencing was run on scalp tissue and on sorted CD4+ and CD8+ peripheral blood T cells from healthy controls and from alopecia areata patients with either patchy or totalis/universalis disease. The study used high-throughput TCRbeta sequencing to examine T cell clonal expansion in alopecia areata, in both the C3H/HeJ mouse model and human patients. TCRbeta CDR3 regions were amplified by immunoSEQ multiplex PCR using 35 Vbeta forward and 13 Jbeta reverse primers. Patients received tofacitinib for 6 to 18 months and were then followed off drug for 6 months to check for delayed response and recurrence. Biopsies were taken from tofacitinib-treated patients at baseline and again at 4 and 24 weeks into treatment, and several of those patients also had a later scalp biopsy. Clonality in the scalp was compared among normal scalp (n=4), patchy alopecia areata scalp (n=8), and alopecia totalis/universalis scalp (n=8). RNA was extracted with the PAXgene miRNA kit for fixed scalp, the miRNeasy kit for PBMCs, and the RNeasy kit for mouse skin. For the treated patients, the SALT score, which quantifies what percentage of scalp surface area is affected, served as the measure of disease severity. What the work shows at the level of the full study, not this receptor alone: Lesional scalp, especially in alopecia totalis/universalis, showed higher clonality and more expanded CD8+ clones than normal scalp, suggesting antigenic drive. Unlike mouse skin, where gammadelta T cells dominate, normal human skin contains resident alphabeta T cells that get sequenced too, which complicates analysis of the scalp TCR repertoire. The treated cohort was small, with a single nonresponder, so links between baseline CD8+ expansion and response need larger studies. During tofacitinib treatment, many expanded lesional clones stuck around in both scalp and blood, and this persistence may partly explain why relapse happens after treatment is stopped. Compared with mice, TCR sequences shared between patients were less clear, possibly partly because of HLA diversity across the patient population. Scalp clonality and the number of expanded CD8+ clones among the top 100 scalp clones were significantly decreased by tofacitinib.

In light of the paper, this sample's time point label describes: around 4 weeks on oral tofacitinib. Sample treatment or condition, as interpreted from the label and publication: oral pan-JAK inhibitor, 5-10 mg twice daily. Peripheral blood and lesional scalp punch biopsies were obtained from patients with alopecia areata. PBMCs were separated by density centrifugation and stained for CD3, CD4 and CD8, after which CD4+ and CD8+ T cells were sorted on a FACSAria. Remarks on this clone: The antigen it recognizes is unknown. The input lacks base qualities; no much larger clone sits a single base away.

Spanning cysteine to phenylalanine, the CDR3 consists of 14 amino acids. Only the CDR3 portion is preserved as DNA: 42 bases, with reading frame beginning at the first base. V and J lose 4 bases and 11 bases, and a span of 18 bases separates them. The germline V gene gives CDR1 as LGHNA and CDR2 as YNFKEQ. Library generation was performed with the immunoSEQ multiplex PCR assay. To provide template for TCR sequencing, every sample had RNA extracted and reverse transcribed into cDNA. First-strand cDNA was synthesized using SuperScript III with a 2:1 mix of oligo-dT and random hexamers. Amplification bias was assessed with a synthetic immune receptor repertoire, and residual bias was removed computationally. The study's own analysis went as follows. Raw reads were preprocessed for error removal, and CDR3 was defined according to IMGT conventions as running from the conserved cysteine to phenylalanine. Clonality was computed by normalizing Shannon entropy by log2 of the number of productive unique TCRs and subtracting the result from 1. Whether each scalp clone was CD4 or CD8 was inferred by checking scalp TCRbeta sequences against the CD4 and CD8 repertoires from sorted blood. TCRdb holds this immuneACCESS table with in-frame rearrangements only. Some clones are missing; in checked studies, unresolved V genes explain under half, and the rest has no known cause. Clone size and the V and J calls come from that table; the DNA yielded D and trimming. For this sample there are about 190,000 clones; approximately 60% appear just once. Of the sample, approximately 0.7% falls within the top ten clones.

The source of this sequence is a human donor with alopecia areata. Material: CD4+ T cells sorted from blood, obtained at week 4, from a patient treated with tofacitinib. Rearrangement joined TRBV4-2 to TRBJ1-5, with no D gene named confidently. The CDR3 corresponds to CASSPSGSETAQHF. The nucleotide sequence is TGTGCCAGCAGCCCTTCCGGGTCTGAGACGGCCCAGCATTTT.